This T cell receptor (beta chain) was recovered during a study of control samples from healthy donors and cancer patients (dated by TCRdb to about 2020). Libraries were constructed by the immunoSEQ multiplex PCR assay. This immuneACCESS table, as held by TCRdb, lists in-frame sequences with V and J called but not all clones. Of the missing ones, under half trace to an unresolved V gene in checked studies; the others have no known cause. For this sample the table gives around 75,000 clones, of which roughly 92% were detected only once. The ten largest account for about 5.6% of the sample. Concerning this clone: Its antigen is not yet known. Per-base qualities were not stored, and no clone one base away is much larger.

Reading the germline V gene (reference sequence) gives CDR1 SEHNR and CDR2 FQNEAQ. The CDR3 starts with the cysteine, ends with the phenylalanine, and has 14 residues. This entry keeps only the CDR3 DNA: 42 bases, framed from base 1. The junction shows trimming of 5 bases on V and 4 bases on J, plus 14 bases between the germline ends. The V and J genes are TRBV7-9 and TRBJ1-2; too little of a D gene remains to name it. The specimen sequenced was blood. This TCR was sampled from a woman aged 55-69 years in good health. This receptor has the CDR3 CASSRTQESYGYTF. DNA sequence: TGTGCCAGCAGCCGAACGCAGGAGTCCTATGGCTACACCTTC.